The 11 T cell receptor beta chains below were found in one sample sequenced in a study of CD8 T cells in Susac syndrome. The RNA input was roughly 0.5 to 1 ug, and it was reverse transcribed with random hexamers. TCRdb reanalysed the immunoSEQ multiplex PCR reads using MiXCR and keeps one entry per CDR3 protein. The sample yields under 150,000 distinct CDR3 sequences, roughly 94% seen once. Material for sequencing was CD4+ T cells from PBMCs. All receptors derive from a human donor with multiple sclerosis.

This CDR3 reads CASRLAGGTDTQYF. The CDR3 nucleotides read TGTGCCAGTAGGCTAGCGGGGGGGACAGATACGCAGTATTTT. This chain joins TRBV19 and TRBJ2-3; 12 bases match TRBD2. Germline V gives CDR1 LNHDA, CDR2 SQIVND (reference sequence). With V trimmed by 6 bases and J by 3 bases, 1 base remained unmatched. The CDR3 is 14 residues long.

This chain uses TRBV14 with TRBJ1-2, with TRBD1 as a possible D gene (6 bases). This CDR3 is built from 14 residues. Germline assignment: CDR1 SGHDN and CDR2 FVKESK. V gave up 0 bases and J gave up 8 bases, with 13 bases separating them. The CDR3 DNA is TGTGCCAGCAGCCAAGAGTCAGGGGATCACGGCTACACCTTC. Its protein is CASSQESGDHGYTF.

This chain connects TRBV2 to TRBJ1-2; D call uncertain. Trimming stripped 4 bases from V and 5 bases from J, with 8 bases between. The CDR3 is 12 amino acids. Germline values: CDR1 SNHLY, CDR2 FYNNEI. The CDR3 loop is CASSVRRYGYTF. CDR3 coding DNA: TGTGCCAGCAGTGTTCGGAGGTATGGCTACACCTTC.

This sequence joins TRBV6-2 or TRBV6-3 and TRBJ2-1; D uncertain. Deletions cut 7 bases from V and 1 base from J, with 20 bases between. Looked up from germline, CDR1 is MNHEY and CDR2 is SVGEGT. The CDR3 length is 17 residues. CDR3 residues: CASTQTNPLFSYNEQFF. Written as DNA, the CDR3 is TGTGCCAGCACCCAAACCAACCCCCTATTTTCCTACAATGAGCAGTTCTTC.

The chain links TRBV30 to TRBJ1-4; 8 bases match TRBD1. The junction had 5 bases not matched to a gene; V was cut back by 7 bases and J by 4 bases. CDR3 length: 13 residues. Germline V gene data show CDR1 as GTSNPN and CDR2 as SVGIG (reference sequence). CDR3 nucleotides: TGTGCCTCTACGGACAGGGATAATGAAAAACTGTTTTTT. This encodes CASTDRDNEKLFF.

In nucleotides, the CDR3 is TGTGCCAGCAGTTTCCGGGGGAAACCCCTCCACTTT. It is translated as CASSFRGKPLHF. This rearrangement joins TRBV6-5 to TRBJ1-6, with a possible D match to TRBD1 (5 bases). Trimming took 4 bases from V and 12 from J, leaving 10 bases between them. From germline, CDR1 is MNHEY and CDR2 SVGAGI. This CDR3 is 12 amino acids long.

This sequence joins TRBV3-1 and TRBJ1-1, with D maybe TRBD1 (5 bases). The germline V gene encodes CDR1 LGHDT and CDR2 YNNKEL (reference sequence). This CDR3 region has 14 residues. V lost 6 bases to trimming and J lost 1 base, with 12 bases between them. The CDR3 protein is CASSRGHQNTEAFF. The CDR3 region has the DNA TGTGCCAGCAGTCGTGGACACCAGAACACTGAAGCTTTCTTT.

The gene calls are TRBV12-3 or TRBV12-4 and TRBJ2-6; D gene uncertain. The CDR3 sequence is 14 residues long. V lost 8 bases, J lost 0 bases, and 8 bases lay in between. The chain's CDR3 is CASEWYSGANVLTF. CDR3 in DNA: TGTGCCAGCGAATGGTACTCTGGGGCCAACGTCCTGACTTTC.

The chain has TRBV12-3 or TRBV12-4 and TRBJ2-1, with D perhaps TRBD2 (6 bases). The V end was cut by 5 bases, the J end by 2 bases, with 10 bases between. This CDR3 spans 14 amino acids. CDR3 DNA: TGTGCCAGCAGTCCGACTAGAACCTACAATGAGCAGTTCTTC. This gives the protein CASSPTRTYNEQFF.

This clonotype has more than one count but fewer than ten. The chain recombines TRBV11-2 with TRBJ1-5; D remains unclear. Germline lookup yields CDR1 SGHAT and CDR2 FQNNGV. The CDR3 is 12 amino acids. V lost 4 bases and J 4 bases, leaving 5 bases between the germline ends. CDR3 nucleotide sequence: TGTGCCAGCAGCTCCTTGAATCAGCCCCAGCATTTT. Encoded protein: CASSSLNQPQHF.

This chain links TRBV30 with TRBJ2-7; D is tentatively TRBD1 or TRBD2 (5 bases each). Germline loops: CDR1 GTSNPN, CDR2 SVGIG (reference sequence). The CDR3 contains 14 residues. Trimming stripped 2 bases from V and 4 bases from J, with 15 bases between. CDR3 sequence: CAWSPRGGRYEQYF. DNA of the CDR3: TGTGCCTGGAGTCCCCGGGGCGGTAGGTACGAGCAGTACTTC.